A single sample is the source of the 22 T cell receptor beta chains below, sequenced in a study of blood T cell repertoires in COVID-19. Here immunoSEQ multiplex PCR was the method, and the copy in TCRdb shows in-frame clones only, minus some. Here the sample spans under 300,000 clones, approximately 80% being singletons. The sequencing input was peripheral blood. The receptor set was obtained from a woman aged 18-30 years with acute or convalescent COVID-19.

The DNA for the CDR3 is TGTGCCAGCAGCTTAGCGCTCGCAGGGGGTGATTACTATGGCTACACCTTC. Its translation is CASSLALAGGDYYGYTF. This sequence joins TRBV7-8 and TRBJ1-2; 7 bases are shared with TRBD1. Germline CDR1 reads SGHVS; CDR2 reads FQNEAQ. The CDR3 sequence is 17 residues long. Losses at the gene ends were 0 bases for V and 3 bases for J; bases not matched to a gene: 10.

The rearrangement uses TRBV12-5 and TRBJ2-6, with 7 bases fitting TRBD1. The CDR3 sequence is 18 residues long. The junction had 6 bases not matched to a gene; V was cut back by 1 base and J by 0 bases. Germline CDR1 is LGHNT and CDR2 is FRNRAP. In DNA form, the CDR3 reads TGTGCTAGTGGTTTGGGACAGGGCCTCAGCTCTGGGGCCAACGTCCTGACTTTC. The encoded protein is CASGLGQGLSSGANVLTF.

The chain is built from TRBV7-9 and TRBJ1-4; tentative D call: TRBD1 (5 bases). This CDR3 comprises 14 residues. Trimming removed 3 bases at V and 7 bases at J, with 12 bases between. Germline V gene sequence: CDR1 SEHNR, CDR2 FQNEAQ (reference sequence). Here the CDR3 DNA reads TGTGCCAGCAGCTTGGGGCAGGGCGGTGAAAAACTGTTTTTT. Translated, it gives CASSLGQGGEKLFF.

The chain carries TRBV24-1 and TRBJ2-1; D gene unclear. Trimming pared 0 bases from V and 4 bases from J, leaving 12 bases between. The CDR3 covers 16 residues. CDR1 is KGHDR, CDR2 SFDVKD, per germline. The CDR3: CATSDLPATRYNEQFF. The CDR3 region has the DNA TGTGCCACCAGTGATTTGCCAGCAACGAGGTACAATGAGCAGTTCTTC.

This chain links TRBV7-9 with TRBJ2-5; D not resolved. V was trimmed by 1 base and J by 1 base, leaving 7 bases between them. In germline, CDR1 is SEHNR, CDR2 FQNEAQ (reference sequence). This CDR3 has 14 residues. Here the CDR3 DNA reads TGTGCCAGCAGCTTAGTCGCGTTCCAAGAGACCCAGTACTTC. It yields the protein CASSLVAFQETQYF.

Note on this clone: Other DNA sequences in this sample translate to the same CDR3. The chain uses TRBV9 and TRBJ2-1; D possibly corresponds to TRBD2 (5 bases). V lost 0 bases and J 0 bases, leaving 7 bases between the germline ends. Germline V gives CDR1 SGDLS, CDR2 YYNGEE. CDR3 length: 15 amino acids. CDR3 coding DNA: TGTGCCAGCAGCGTAGGCAGCGGCTCCTACAATGAGCAGTTCTTC. It specifies CASSVGSGSYNEQFF. Based on the CDR3 plus reference TRBV9 and TRBJ2-1, the full variable domain is DSGVTQTPKHLITATGQRVTLRCSPRSGDLSVYWYQQSLDQGLQFLIQYYNGEERAKGNILERFSAQQFPDLHSELNLSSLELGDSALYFCASSVGSGSYNEQFFGPGTRLTVL.

There are a few counts of this clone. This sequence joins TRBV5-4 and TRBJ1-2; D is uncertain. Germline lookup yields CDR1 SGHNT and CDR2 YYREEE (reference sequence). Trimming stripped 0 bases from V and 7 bases from J, with 10 bases between. This CDR3 has 13 amino acids. The DNA for the CDR3 is TGTGCCAGCAGCTTGGATTATCAGGTTGGCTACACCTTC. Amino acids: CASSLDYQVGYTF.

This clone has only a few counts. The chain links TRBV19 to TRBJ1-3; maybe TRBD1 (5 bases). The CDR3 is made up of 18 amino acids. V lost 1 base and J 0 bases, leaving 16 bases between the germline ends. Looked up from germline, CDR1 is LNHDA and CDR2 is SQIVND (reference sequence). Here the CDR3 DNA reads TGTGCCAGTAGTATAGGGGACTTTTTCAAAAGCTCTGGAAACACCATATATTTT. Protein sequence: CASSIGDFFKSSGNTIYF.

This clone appeared a single time. This chain uses TRBV16 with TRBJ2-5; D may be TRBD2 (6 bases). V dropped 0 bases and J dropped 6 bases, with 11 bases sitting between them. The CDR3 sequence is 14 residues long. Looked up from germline, CDR1 is KGHSY and CDR2 is FQNENV. CDR3 DNA: TGTGCCAGCAGCCAATCGTACGGGACTCAGACCCAGTACTTC. Amino acid sequence: CASSQSYGTQTQYF.

The chain joins TRBV6-6 to TRBJ2-7; 7 bases are a match to TRBD2. V shed 5 bases and J 3 bases; nucleotides not matched to a gene: 7. Germline values: CDR1 MNHNY, CDR2 SVGAGI (reference sequence). This CDR3 region has 14 residues. CDR3 sequence: CASSLRDYLYEQYF. CDR3 coding DNA: TGTGCCAGCAGTCTCCGGGACTACCTCTACGAGCAGTACTTC.

The genes are TRBV2 and TRBJ1-1; a possible D gene is TRBD1 (5 bases). The V and J ends lost 6 bases and 1 base respectively, with 12 bases between them. The CDR3 runs to 14 residues. The germline gives CDR1 SNHLY, CDR2 FYNNEI. CDR3 coding DNA: TGTGCCAGCAGCCCCCGGGGGGGGAACACTGAAGCTTTCTTT. Amino acid sequence: CASSPRGGNTEAFF.

This sequence joins TRBV7-6 and TRBJ2-7; no definite D call. Trimming took off 0 bases at V and 0 bases at J, with 9 bases between the two ends. The germline V gene has CDR1 SGHVS and CDR2 FNYEAQ. This CDR3 comprises 15 residues. This chain's CDR3 is CASSLAPGYSYEQYF. DNA of the CDR3: TGTGCCAGCAGCTTAGCGCCAGGCTACTCCTACGAGCAGTACTTC.

The chain has TRBV4-3 and TRBJ2-1; maybe TRBD1 (6 bases). The germline V gene encodes CDR1 LGHNA and CDR2 YSLEER. V lost 0 bases, J lost 9 bases, and 9 bases lay in between. The CDR3 is 13 residues long. In DNA form, the CDR3 reads TGCGCCAGCAGCCAAGATCAGGGGACTGAGCAGTTCTTC. Protein: CASSQDQGTEQFF.

V is TRBV6-2 or TRBV6-3 and J is TRBJ1-2, with a tentative D call TRBD1 (5 bases). V was pared by 2 bases and J by 8 bases, with 15 bases between. This CDR3 spans 14 amino acids. Germline V gene sequence: CDR1 MNHEY, CDR2 SVGEGT. The CDR3 sequence is CASSYVRQQTGYTF. CDR3 nucleotides: TGTGCCAGCAGTTACGTTCGACAGCAAACCGGCTACACCTTC.

The rearrangement joins TRBV7-2 to TRBJ1-5, with 8 bases that match TRBD1. This CDR3 has 15 residues. Germline loops: CDR1 SGHTA, CDR2 FQGNSA. Trimming cost V 5 bases and J 3 bases; bases outside gene matches: 6. The CDR3 coding sequence is TGTGCCAGCAGCCCGAGGACAGGGACCAATCAGCCCCAGCATTTT. It specifies CASSPRTGTNQPQHF.

V is TRBV29-1 and J is TRBJ1-2, with 10 bases identical to TRBD1. The CDR3 length is 15 residues. Trimming took 4 bases from V and 5 from J; bases not matched to a gene: 10. Per germline, CDR1 SQVTM and CDR2 ANQGSEA. The CDR3 protein is CSVGPDRDRGYGYTF. In nucleotides, the CDR3 is TGCAGCGTTGGCCCCGACCGGGACAGGGGTTATGGCTACACCTTC.

The gene calls are TRBV19 and TRBJ1-1, with D unresolved. Trimming removed 3 bases from V and 11 bases from J, with 13 bases in between. The CDR3 loop spans 12 amino acids. Germline CDR1 and CDR2: LNHDA and SQIVND (reference sequence). CDR3: CASSIGAGSAFF. The CDR3 coding sequence is TGTGCCAGTAGTATCGGCGCAGGCTCGGCTTTCTTT.

This clone was seen a handful of times. Germline and junction disagree at one end, which may indicate a read error. The chain links TRBV9 to TRBJ1-5; D remains ambiguous. The V gene's germline CDR1 is SGDLS and CDR2 YYNGEE. The CDR3 runs 15 residues. The CDR3 loop reads CASSAHPGNDQPQHF. The CDR3 nucleotides are TGTGCCAGCAGCGCTCATCCGGGGAATGATCAACCCCAGCATTTT. The full variable domain, in which reference TRBV9 and TRBJ1-5 provide the parts outside the CDR3, is DSGVTQTPKHLITATGQRVTLRCSPRSGDLSVYWYQQSLDQGLQFLIQYYNGEERAKGNILERFSAQQFPDLHSELNLSSLELGDSALYFCASSAHPGNDQPQHFGDGTRLSIL.

The rearrangement uses TRBV28 and TRBJ1-6; maybe TRBD1 (6 bases). The germline gives CDR1 MDHEN, CDR2 SYDVKM. The CDR3 loop spans 15 amino acids. Trimming shortened V by 5 bases and J by 8 bases, and 16 bases separated the two germline ends. The CDR3 spells CASSLLQGAHSPLHF. CDR3 nucleotides: TGTGCCAGCAGTCTTTTACAGGGCGCGCATTCACCCCTCCACTTT.

The rearrangement joins TRBV28 to TRBJ1-4, with 10 bases matching TRBD1. J was trimmed by 7 bases and V by 8 bases; bases with no gene match: 10. CDR1 and CDR2 (germline): MDHEN, SYDVKM. The CDR3 runs 15 residues. The DNA for the CDR3 is TGTGCCAGCGGAAGACAGGGGGCAGGTCGTGAAAAACTGTTTTTT. Translating it yields CASGRQGAGREKLFF.

The CDR3 sequence is CASSRKTGGGDTQYF. CDR3 DNA sequence: TGTGCCAGTAGCCGTAAGACAGGGGGTGGGGATACGCAGTATTTT. This chain joins TRBV19 and TRBJ2-3, with 9 bases fitting TRBD1. V was pared by 6 bases and J by 6 bases, with 10 bases of the junction left unmatched. Germline loops: CDR1 LNHDA, CDR2 SQIVND (reference sequence). The CDR3 is 15 residues long.

The V call is TRBV6-5, the J call TRBJ2-1; 8 nucleotides line up with TRBD1. The CDR3 contains 14 residues. Per germline, CDR1 MNHEY and CDR2 SVGAGI. The junction had 6 bases not matched to a gene; V was cut back by 6 bases and J by 5 bases. The CDR3 DNA reads TGTGCCAGCAGCGGGACAGGAGAGAACAATGAGCAGTTCTTC. Its translation is CASSGTGENNEQFF.